This TCR beta chain appears in the sequencing data of a study of blood T cell repertoires in COVID-19. Overall study context: Nucleic acid was either cDNA or gDNA, and it came from T cells, B-cell-depleted T cells, or PBMCs.

As originally analysed: Using reference gene primer amplification, nucleated cell counts were estimated. The repertoire was sequenced with immunoSEQ multiplex PCR; TCRdb's copy has only in-frame clones and lacks some. From that table come the V and J calls and clone size; the DNA was used to work out D and trimming. The table shows just over 650,000 clones, with more than 80% occurring only once. Germline CDR1 reads SGHTA; CDR2 reads FQGNSA. V gave up 4 bases and J gave up 2 bases, with 14 bases separating them. CDR3 length equals 15 residues. Sequencing was done on a sample of peripheral blood. The chain combines TRBV7-2 with TRBJ1-1, with TRBD1 as a possible D gene (5 bases). The receptor's source is a woman under 30 with acute or convalescent COVID-19. The CDR3 sequence: CASSWHTGGNTEAFF. The CDR3 bases are TGTGCCAGCAGCTGGCATACGGGGGGAAACACTGAAGCTTTCTTT.